The present entry profiles one T cell receptor (beta chain) with its context. TCRdb passed the 5' RACE reads through MiXCR, listing each CDR3 protein once. Of about 200,000 distinct CDR3 sequences listed, over 5% are singletons. V was clipped by 4 bases and J by 6 bases, with 25 bases between them. This CDR3 region has 18 residues. Germline-derived CDR1 and CDR2 are MDHEN and SYDVKM. This sample is part of a study of identical twins. These data were also filed under a second study, of T cells expressing NK-cell markers. In that study: Out of eight donors sequenced, seven tested HCMV-seropositive and the remaining one seronegative. Dominant NKG2C+ clonotypes accounted for about 1.0-8% of CD8+ T cells in roughly 6 donors. These same clonotypes (in several donors) also led the CD3+CD56-NKG2C+ fraction.

Input material: CD8+ T cells sorted from blood. This TCR was recovered from a woman younger than 35 in good health. The chain employs TRBV28 and TRBJ2-1, with D perhaps assigned TRBD1 or TRBD2 (7 bases each). The CDR3 nucleotides read TGTGCCAGCAGTTCGCCCCAATATGACAGGGAGGGGATCAATGAGCAGTTCTTC. Translation gives CASSSPQYDREGINEQFF.